This passage covers 26 T cell receptor beta chains from one sample sequenced in a study of blood T cell repertoires in COVID-19. Some clones are missing from TCRdb's copy, which holds only in-frame ones; the method was immunoSEQ multiplex PCR. The sample lists more than 25,000 clones, 80% to 90% occurring once. Input material: peripheral blood. The receptors were gathered from a human donor with active COVID-19. The donor label of this sample is uncertain.

The chain links TRBV19 to TRBJ1-2; maybe TRBD1 (6 bases). Trimming left V 7 bases short and J 5 bases short, with 14 bases between. The CDR3 is made up of 13 amino acids. The germline V gene has CDR1 LNHDA and CDR2 SQIVND (reference sequence). CDR3 DNA: TGTGCCAGTACCGAGACAGGCCGTTATGGCTACACCTTC. The encoded protein is CASTETGRYGYTF.

This clone was counted a single time. The chain carries TRBV5-6 and TRBJ1-2, with a possible D match to TRBD1 (5 bases). CDR1 and CDR2 (germline): SGHDT, YYEEEE. The ends were cut back, 0 bases at V and 4 bases at J, with 13 bases in the middle. This CDR3 has 15 amino acids. CDR3 protein: CASSLALTVGYGYTF. In nucleotides, the CDR3 is TGTGCCAGCAGCTTGGCCTTGACAGTTGGCTATGGCTACACCTTC.

The V call is TRBV7-9, the J call TRBJ1-5; weak D call: TRBD1 (5 bases). This CDR3 comprises 14 residues. V was pared by 7 bases and J by 4 bases, with 14 bases between. CDR1 and CDR2 from the germline V gene are SEHNR and FQNEAQ (reference sequence). In DNA form, the CDR3 reads TGTGCCAGCACCGATGGGGGGGGGAATCAGCCCCAGCATTTT. As protein: CASTDGGGNQPQHF.

The chain is built from TRBV7-6 and TRBJ1-3; weak D call: TRBD1 (5 bases). Germline CDR1 SGHVS, CDR2 FNYEAQ. This CDR3 region has 16 residues. V lost 2 bases, J lost 0 bases, and 11 bases lay in between. The CDR3: CASSLSATDSGNTIYF. CDR3 nucleotides: TGTGCCAGCAGCTTATCAGCGACAGACTCTGGAAACACCATATATTTT.

V is TRBV18 and J is TRBJ2-1; TRBD1 is a possible D gene (5 bases). Trimming removed 5 bases from V and 7 bases from J, with 9 bases in between. The germline V gene has CDR1 KGHSH and CDR2 LQKENI. The CDR3 is 12 residues long. CDR3 nucleotides: TGTGCCAGCTCAAAACAGGAAAATGAGCAGTTCTTC. Protein: CASSKQENEQFF.

The rearrangement joins TRBV27 to TRBJ2-3; D not certain. CDR1 and CDR2 from the germline V gene are MNHEY and SMNVEV (reference sequence). Trimming left V 0 bases short and J 0 bases short, with 4 bases between. This CDR3 is built from 14 residues. The CDR3 protein is CASSLSSSTDTQYF. The CDR3 DNA reads as TGTGCCAGCAGTTTATCCTCTAGCACAGATACGCAGTATTTT.

This clone is judged medium-sized (0.01 to 0.1%). This chain joins TRBV7-3 and TRBJ2-2; TRBD1 agrees at 7 bases. Germline CDR1 SGHTA, CDR2 FQGTGA. The CDR3 is made up of 14 amino acids. With V trimmed by 6 bases and J by 6 bases, 7 bases remained unmatched. The CDR3 loop reads CASSSPGTAGELFF. In DNA form, the CDR3 reads TGTGCCAGCAGTTCGCCCGGGACAGCCGGGGAGCTGTTTTTT.

V and J are TRBV9 and TRBJ2-1, with 8 bases identical to TRBD2. This CDR3 is 16 amino acids long. The trim removed 1 base at V and 6 bases at J, leaving 9 bases unmatched. CDR1 and CDR2 from the germline V gene are SGDLS and YYNGEE. The CDR3 spells CASSVSSGAGFNEQFF. The CDR3 DNA is TGTGCCAGCAGCGTAAGTAGCGGGGCGGGCTTCAATGAGCAGTTCTTC.

The sample holds one count of this clone. The chain combines TRBV27 with TRBJ2-1, with D perhaps matching TRBD2 (5 bases). Per the germline V gene, CDR1 is MNHEY and CDR2 is SMNVEV (reference sequence). V was pared by 3 bases and J by 0 bases, with 9 bases between. The CDR3 contains 15 residues. CDR3 loop: CASSFTGSSYNEQFF. CDR3 DNA sequence: TGTGCCAGCAGTTTTACGGGAAGCTCCTACAATGAGCAGTTCTTC.

This clone occurred once. The CDR3 bases are TGTGCCAGCAGCTCTACTAGACCCTCGACCGGGGAGCTGTTTTTT. This translates into CASSSTRPSTGELFF. The rearrangement links TRBV11-3 to TRBJ2-2; D might be TRBD2 (5 bases). The V end lost 4 bases, the J end lost 5 bases, and 14 bases lay between the germline ends. CDR1 is SGHNT, CDR2 YENEEA, per germline. This CDR3 has 15 residues.

The V call is TRBV28, the J call TRBJ1-3, with TRBD1 as a possible D gene (6 bases). V lost 6 bases and J lost 2, with 14 bases in between. This CDR3 has 15 amino acids. CDR1 and CDR2 from the germline V gene are MDHEN and SYDVKM. The CDR3 sequence: CASSIGQTPGNTIYF. CDR3 DNA: TGTGCCAGCAGCATCGGACAGACCCCTGGAAACACCATATATTTT. Using reference TRBV28 and TRBJ1-3 for the parts outside the CDR3, the full variable domain is DVKVTQSSRYLVKRTGEKVFLECVQDMDHENMFWYRQDPGLGLRLIYFSYDVKMKEKGDIPEGYSVSREKKERFSLILESASTNQTSMYLCASSIGQTPGNTIYFGEGSWLTVV.

The sample holds a few counts of this clone. V is TRBV7-3 and J is TRBJ1-5; 7 bases are a match to TRBD1. The V and J ends lost 5 bases and 1 base, in that order; junction bases with no gene match: 14. This CDR3 comprises 18 residues. Germline CDR1 is SGHTA and CDR2 is FQGTGA. CDR3 DNA: TGTGCCAGCAGCCAGCCGACCGACAGGGTTACGAGCAATCAGCCCCAGCATTTT. Amino acids: CASSQPTDRVTSNQPQHF.

This clone has just one count. The rearrangement links TRBV2 to TRBJ2-7; D possibly corresponds to TRBD1 (5 bases). V lost 7 bases to trimming and J lost 4 bases, with 8 bases between them. The CDR3 contains 11 residues. Germline V gene data show CDR1 as SNHLY and CDR2 as FYNNEI. CDR3 sequence (DNA): TGTGCCAGCACGGCAGGGTACGAGCAGTACTTC. Protein sequence: CASTAGYEQYF.

The rearrangement links TRBV7-2 to TRBJ1-5, with a tentative D call TRBD1 (6 bases). The V gene's germline CDR1 is SGHTA and CDR2 FQGNSA. The CDR3 runs 15 residues. Trimming removed 1 base from V and 4 bases from J, with 11 bases in between. The DNA for the CDR3 is TGTGCCAGCAGCTTAGTCAGGGGCGAAAATCAGCCCCAGCATTTT. Its protein product is CASSLVRGENQPQHF.

By sample share, this clone is medium-sized (0.01 to 0.1%). CDR3 region: CASSLTGGDTEAFF. The CDR3 bases are TGTGCCAGCAGCCTGACAGGGGGGGACACTGAAGCTTTCTTT. This chain joins TRBV3-1 (or the pseudogene TRBV3-2) and TRBJ1-1, with TRBD1 matching 9 bases. The V and J ends lost 4 bases and 3 bases, in that order; junction bases with no gene match: 3. Germline V gene sequence: CDR1 LGHDT, CDR2 YNNKEL (reference sequence). This CDR3 spans 14 amino acids.

There are a few counts of this clone. This chain uses TRBV7-2 with TRBJ2-7, with TRBD1 matching 9 bases. J gave up 6 bases and V 6 bases, and 9 bases lay outside the gene matches. Germline V gene sequence: CDR1 SGHTA, CDR2 FQGNSA. This CDR3 is built from 14 residues. CDR3 bases: TGTGCCAGCAGATCGACAGGGGGAGATATCGAGCAGTACTTC. As protein: CASRSTGGDIEQYF.

The chain has TRBV12-3 or TRBV12-4 and TRBJ2-7, with a tentative D call TRBD1 (5 bases). This CDR3 comprises 13 residues. V gave up 7 bases and J gave up 5 bases, with 15 bases separating them. CDR3 bases: TGTGCCAGCAAGGGTAGCTTCAGGGACGAGCAGTACTTC. Amino acid sequence: CASKGSFRDEQYF.

The chain combines TRBV5-1 with TRBJ2-3; 10 positions agree with TRBD1. Per germline, CDR1 SGHRS and CDR2 YFSETQ. The V and J ends lost 4 bases and 2 bases, in that order; junction bases with no gene match: 10. The CDR3 runs to 17 residues. The CDR3 DNA reads as TGCGCCAGCAGCCCTAATTTGGGACAGGGGACCACAGATACGCAGTATTTT. It encodes CASSPNLGQGTTDTQYF.

V gene TRBV5-3 combines with J gene TRBJ2-7, with 9 positions matching TRBD1. TRBV5-3 is sorted into the ORF group, with uncertain function. The trim removed 1 base at V and 2 bases at J, leaving 7 bases unmatched. The CDR3 extends over 16 amino acids. The CDR3 DNA follows: TGTGCCAGAAGCTTGTGGGGCCGACAGGGGGCCTACGAGCAGTACTTC. It is translated as CARSLWGRQGAYEQYF.

The genes are TRBV5-1 and TRBJ2-7; 10 nucleotides match TRBD2. CDR3 length: 16 residues. Germline assignment: CDR1 SGHRS and CDR2 YFSETQ. Losses at the gene ends were 0 bases for V and 1 base for J; bases not matched to a gene: 4. The CDR3 nucleotides are TGCGCCAGCAGCTTGGACAGCGGGAGGGCGTCCTACGAGCAGTACTTC. Amino acid sequence: CASSLDSGRASYEQYF.

This clone showed up just a few times. The rearrangement joins TRBV6-4 to TRBJ2-1; 8 bases map to TRBD2. V lost 6 bases to trimming and J lost 5 bases; unmatched junction nucleotides: 9. Germline V gene lookup returns CDR1 MRHNA and CDR2 SNTAGT. The CDR3 is 15 amino acids. The CDR3 DNA is TGTGCCAGCAGCAGGTTAGCGGGATCCGACAATGAGCAGTTCTTC. Translated: CASSRLAGSDNEQFF.

This clone was detected once. The chain couples TRBV7-8 to TRBJ2-1, with 13 bases lining up with TRBD2. The CDR3 is made up of 18 amino acids. Germline trimming cut 5 bases from V and 5 bases from J; bases unmatched to any gene: 12. Germline values: CDR1 SGHVS, CDR2 FQNEAQ. CDR3 sequence: CASSRFTTGLAGDNEQFF. CDR3 sequence (DNA): TGTGCCAGCAGCCGATTTACGACTGGACTAGCGGGAGACAATGAGCAGTTCTTC.

This rearrangement joins TRBV5-1 to TRBJ1-2; the D gene is possibly TRBD1 (6 bases). In germline, CDR1 is SGHRS, CDR2 YFSETQ. Trimming pared 0 bases from V and 7 bases from J, leaving 13 bases between. The CDR3 runs 14 residues. This CDR3 reads CASSLGQGNGGYTF. The DNA of the CDR3 is TGCGCCAGCAGCTTGGGCCAGGGGAATGGTGGCTACACCTTC. The variable domain in full, with the rest retrieved from reference TRBV5-1 and TRBJ1-2, is KAGVTQTPRYLIKTRGQQVTLSCSPISGHRSVSWYQQTPGQGLQFLFEYFSETQRNKGNFPGRFSGRQFSNSRSEMNVSTLELGDSALYLCASSLGQGNGGYTFGSGTRLTVV.

V usage is TRBV6-5 and J usage is TRBJ1-1, with 10 nucleotides matching TRBD1. Germline V gene sequence: CDR1 MNHEY, CDR2 SVGAGI. J gave up 5 bases and V 4 bases, and 10 bases lay outside the gene matches. This CDR3 contains 16 residues. The CDR3 DNA reads TGTGCCAGCAGTTCCCCGCGGGACAGGGGAGGGACTGAAGCTTTCTTT. This sequence encodes CASSSPRDRGGTEAFF.

This clone was observed a handful of times. The chain recombines TRBV5-1 with TRBJ2-1; 9 nucleotides match TRBD1. This CDR3 contains 16 residues. Germline assignment: CDR1 SGHRS and CDR2 YFSETQ. The ends lost 0 bases at V and 6 bases at J; junction bases unmatched: 7. The CDR3, as DNA: TGCGCCAGCAGCTTGGGAGGGACAGGGAAAGGCAATGAGCAGTTCTTC. It encodes CASSLGGTGKGNEQFF.

This chain connects TRBV6-5 to TRBJ2-7; 7 bases match TRBD1. This CDR3 is 14 amino acids long. V lost 7 bases to trimming and J lost 3 bases; unmatched junction nucleotides: 9. Germline CDR1 reads MNHEY; CDR2 reads SVGAGI. The CDR3 DNA reads TGTGCCAGCACGACCGGGACAGCAAACTACGAGCAGTACTTC. The encoded protein is CASTTGTANYEQYF.